Sequencing of this T cell receptor beta chain was carried out in a study of CD8+ T cells in alopecia areata. Study background: Treated patients received oral tofacitinib, 5 to 10 mg twice daily. Study results and limitations: Any link of baseline CD8+ expansion to response, resting on one nonresponder, remains uncertain.

The treatment was: oral pan-JAK inhibitor, 5-10 mg twice daily. The authors sorted CD4+ and CD8+ T cells from PBMCs. This clone has more than one count but fewer than ten. Its target is unknown. Extracted RNA was reverse transcribed into cDNA, the sequencing template. Clones were sequenced by immunoSEQ multiplex PCR, and TCRdb holds only the in-frame ones, with some missing. The data show more than 130,000 clones, about four fifths seen once. The V gene's germline CDR1 is SGHTA and CDR2 FQGNSA. V was trimmed by 7 bases and J by 2 bases, leaving 19 bases between them. The CDR3 loop spans 16 amino acids. This clonotype was obtained from a human donor with alopecia areata. Sequenced material: CD8+ T cells sorted from blood, taken at week 4, from a patient treated with tofacitinib. The rearrangement links TRBV7-2 to TRBJ2-3; D is tentatively TRBD1 or TRBD2 (5 bases each). CDR3: CASTLTGTMATDTQYF. The DNA for the CDR3 is TGTGCCAGCACGCTAACCGGGACGATGGCCACAGATACGCAGTATTTT.